This T cell receptor beta chain was documented in a study of monozygotic twins with inflammatory bowel disease. Study conclusions and caveats: There was no way to distinguish the different T cell subtypes. Relative to healthy twins, IBD patients had fewer clonotypes in common with others, a gap that was especially apparent with disease activity.

The germline CDR1 and CDR2 sequences are SGHTA and FQGNSA. This CDR3 region has 12 residues. Reanalyzing the 5' RACE reads, TCRdb keeps one entry per CDR3 protein, without DNA. The specimen's table records about 300,000 distinct CDR3 sequences. About this clonotype itself: Its target is unknown.

The clonotype originates from a human donor with ulcerative colitis or Crohn's disease, or a healthy co-twin of an affected twin (not recorded which). This rearrangement joins TRBV7-2 to TRBJ1-3. The sequencing sample was made of blood. The CDR3 reads CASSWEGNTIYF. Full variable domain (outside the CDR3, taken from reference TRBV7-2 and TRBJ1-3): GAGVSQSPSNKVTEKGKDVELRCDPISGHTALYWYRQSLGQGLEFLIYFQGNSAPDKSGLPSDRFSAERTGGSVSTLTIQRTQQEDSAVYLCASSWEGNTIYFGEGSWLTVV.